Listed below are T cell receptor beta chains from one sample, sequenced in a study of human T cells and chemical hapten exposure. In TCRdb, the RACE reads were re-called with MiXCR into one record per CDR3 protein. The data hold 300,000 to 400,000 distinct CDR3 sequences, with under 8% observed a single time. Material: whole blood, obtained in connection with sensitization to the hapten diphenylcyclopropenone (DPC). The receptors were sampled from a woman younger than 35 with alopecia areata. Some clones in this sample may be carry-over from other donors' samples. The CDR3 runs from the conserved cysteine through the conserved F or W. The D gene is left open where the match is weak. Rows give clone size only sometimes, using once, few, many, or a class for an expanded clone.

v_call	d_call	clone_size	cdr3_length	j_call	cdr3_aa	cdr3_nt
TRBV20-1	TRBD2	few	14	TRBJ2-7	CSVTSGTRSYEQYF	TGCAGTGTAACTAGCGGAACCCGCTCCTACGAGCAGTACTTC
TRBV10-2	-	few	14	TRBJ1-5	CASSEAPGGQPQHF	TGCGCCAGCAGTGAAGCCCCCGGCGGTCAGCCCCAGCATTTT
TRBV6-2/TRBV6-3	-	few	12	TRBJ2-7	CASGTYPYEQYF	TGTGCCAGCGGGACCTATCCCTACGAGCAGTACTTC
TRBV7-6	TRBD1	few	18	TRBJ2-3	CASSFGQGVWTSTDTQYF	TGTGCCAGCAGCTTTGGACAGGGGGTGTGGACTAGCACAGATACGCAGTATTTT
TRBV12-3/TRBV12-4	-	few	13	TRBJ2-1	CASSFMSVHEQFF	TGTGCCAGCAGTTTTATGAGTGTCCATGAGCAGTTCTTC
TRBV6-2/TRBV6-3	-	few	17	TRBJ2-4	CASSGGDSEIAKNIQYF	TGTGCCAGCAGTGGAGGGGACAGCGAGATAGCCAAAAACATTCAGTACTTC
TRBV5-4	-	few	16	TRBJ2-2	CASSSGDWTNTGELFF	TGTGCCAGCAGCTCCGGGGACTGGACGAACACCGGGGAGCTGTTTTTT
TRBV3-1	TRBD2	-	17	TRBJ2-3	CASSHHLAGEVTDTQYF	TGTGCCAGCAGCCACCATTTAGCGGGGGAGGTAACAGATACGCAGTATTTT
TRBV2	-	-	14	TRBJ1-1	CASSEEAGDTEAFF	TGTGCCAGCTCAGAAGAAGCAGGGGACACTGAAGCTTTCTTT
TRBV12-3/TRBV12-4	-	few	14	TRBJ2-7	CASSLVDGSYEQYF	TGTGCCAGCAGTTTGGTGGACGGCTCCTACGAGCAGTACTTC
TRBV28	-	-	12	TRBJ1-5	CASTSKGQPQHF	TGTGCCAGCACTTCTAAGGGACAGCCCCAGCATTTT
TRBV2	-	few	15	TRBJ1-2	CASSETGVRIYGYTF	TGTGCCAGCAGTGAGACGGGAGTGCGGATATATGGCTACACCTTC
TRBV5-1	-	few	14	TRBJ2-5	CASHHDSTQETQYF	TGCGCCAGCCATCACGACTCGACGCAAGAGACCCAGTACTTC
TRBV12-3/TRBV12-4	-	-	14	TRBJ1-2	CASSFQAQNYGYTF	TGTGCCAGCAGTTTCCAGGCCCAGAACTATGGCTACACCTTC
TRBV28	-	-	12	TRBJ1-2	CASSRRARGYTF	TGTGCCAGCAGTCGGAGGGCTCGTGGCTACACCTTC
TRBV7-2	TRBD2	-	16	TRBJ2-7	CASSFTSGVSSYEQYF	TGTGCCAGCAGCTTCACTAGCGGGGTAAGCTCCTACGAGCAGTACTTC
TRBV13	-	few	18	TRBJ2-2	CASSPKLGRTTNTGELFF	TGTGCCAGCAGCCCAAAATTAGGCAGGACCACGAACACCGGGGAGCTGTTTTTT
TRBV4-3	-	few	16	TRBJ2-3	CASSPRELGTTDTQYF	TGCGCCAGCAGCCCACGGGAACTAGGGACCACAGATACGCAGTATTTT
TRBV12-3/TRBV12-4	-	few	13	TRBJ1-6	CASRLFGGSPLHF	TGTGCCAGCAGGCTCTTCGGCGGCTCACCCCTCCACTTT
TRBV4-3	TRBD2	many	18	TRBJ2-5	CASSLSYASGGIQETQYF	TGCGCCAGCAGCCTGTCATACGCTAGCGGGGGGATCCAAGAGACCCAGTACTTC
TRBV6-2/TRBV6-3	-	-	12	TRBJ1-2	CASSYERIVYTF	TGTGCCAGCAGTTACGAGCGGATCGTCTACACCTTC
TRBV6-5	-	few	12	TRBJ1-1	CASRAVNTEAFF	TGTGCCAGCAGAGCTGTGAACACTGAAGCTTTCTTT
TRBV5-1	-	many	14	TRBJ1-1	CASSFSGSSAEAFF	TGCGCCAGCAGCTTCTCGGGCAGTTCGGCTGAAGCTTTCTTT
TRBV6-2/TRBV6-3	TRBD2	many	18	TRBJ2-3	CASSLSTSGGDPADTQYF	TGTGCCAGCAGTCTTTCGACTAGCGGTGGGGATCCTGCAGATACGCAGTATTTT
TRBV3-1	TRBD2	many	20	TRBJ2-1	CASSLEGLAGAPAPYNEQFF	TGTGCCAGCAGCCTAGAGGGGCTAGCGGGGGCTCCTGCGCCCTACAATGAGCAGTTCTTC
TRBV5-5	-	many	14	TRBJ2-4	CASSKEGQKNIQYF	TGTGCCAGCAGTAAGGAGGGACAGAAAAACATTCAGTACTTC
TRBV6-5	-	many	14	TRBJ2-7	CASSLSGLSYEQYF	TGTGCCAGCAGTCTTAGCGGACTTTCCTACGAGCAGTACTTC
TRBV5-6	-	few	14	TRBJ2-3	CASSSPPGADTQYF	TGTGCCAGCAGCTCGCCCCCCGGAGCGGATACGCAGTATTTT
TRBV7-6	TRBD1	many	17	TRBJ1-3	CASSLRTGKPSGNTIYF	TGTGCCAGCAGCTTACGGACAGGGAAGCCCTCTGGAAACACCATATATTTT
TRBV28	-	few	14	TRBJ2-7	CASSLSRDSYEQYF	TGTGCCAGCAGTTTATCCCGGGACTCTTACGAGCAGTACTTC
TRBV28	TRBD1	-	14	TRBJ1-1	CASSADRVYTEAFF	TGTGCCAGCAGTGCGGACAGGGTATACACTGAAGCTTTCTTT
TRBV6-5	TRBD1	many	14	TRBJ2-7	CASSGTGGSHEQYF	TGTGCCAGCAGTGGGACAGGGGGCTCCCACGAGCAGTACTTC
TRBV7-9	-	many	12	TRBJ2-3	CASSHREDTQYF	TGTGCCAGCAGCCACAGGGAAGATACGCAGTATTTT
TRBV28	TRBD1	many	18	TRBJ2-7	CASLLTGGNRDSPYEQYF	TGTGCCAGCCTCTTGACTGGGGGTAATAGGGACAGCCCCTACGAGCAGTACTTC
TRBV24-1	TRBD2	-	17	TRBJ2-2	CATSERLAGEDTGELFF	TGTGCCACCAGTGAGCGTCTAGCGGGGGAGGACACCGGGGAGCTGTTTTTT
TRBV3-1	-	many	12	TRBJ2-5	CASSQGSETQYF	TGTGCCAGCAGCCAAGGATCGGAGACCCAGTACTTC
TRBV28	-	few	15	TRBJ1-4	CASSSLDSANEKLFF	TGTGCCAGCAGTTCACTGGACAGTGCTAATGAAAAACTGTTTTTT
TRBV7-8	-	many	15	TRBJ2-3	CASRKTPDDTDTQYF	TGTGCCAGCAGGAAAACTCCGGACGACACAGATACGCAGTATTTT
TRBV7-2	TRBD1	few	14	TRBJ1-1	CASSLGQGARGAFF	TGTGCCAGCAGTTTAGGACAGGGGGCGCGGGGAGCTTTCTTT
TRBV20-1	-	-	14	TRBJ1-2	CSAPPFSGGYGYTF	TGCAGTGCTCCCCCATTCTCTGGGGGCTATGGCTACACCTTC
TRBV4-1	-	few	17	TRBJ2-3	CASSHRGPGRGIITQYF	TGCGCCAGCAGCCATAGGGGCCCAGGACGGGGAATTATTACGCAGTATTTT
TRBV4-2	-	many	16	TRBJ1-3	CASSQVGRDQGNTIYF	TGTGCCAGCAGCCAAGTAGGAAGAGATCAGGGAAACACCATATATTTT